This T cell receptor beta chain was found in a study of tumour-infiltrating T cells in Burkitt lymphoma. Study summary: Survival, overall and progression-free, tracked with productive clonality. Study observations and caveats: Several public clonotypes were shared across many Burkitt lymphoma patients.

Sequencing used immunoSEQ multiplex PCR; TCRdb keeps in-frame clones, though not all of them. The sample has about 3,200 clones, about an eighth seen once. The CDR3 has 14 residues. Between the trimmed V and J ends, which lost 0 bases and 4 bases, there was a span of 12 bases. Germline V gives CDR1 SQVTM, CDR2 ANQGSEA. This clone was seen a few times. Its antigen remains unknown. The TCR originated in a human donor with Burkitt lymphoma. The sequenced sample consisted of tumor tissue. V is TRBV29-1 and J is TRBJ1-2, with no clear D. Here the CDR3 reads CSVEDLYLGYGYTF. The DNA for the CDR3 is TGCAGCGTTGAAGATCTATATCTGGGCTATGGCTACACCTTC.